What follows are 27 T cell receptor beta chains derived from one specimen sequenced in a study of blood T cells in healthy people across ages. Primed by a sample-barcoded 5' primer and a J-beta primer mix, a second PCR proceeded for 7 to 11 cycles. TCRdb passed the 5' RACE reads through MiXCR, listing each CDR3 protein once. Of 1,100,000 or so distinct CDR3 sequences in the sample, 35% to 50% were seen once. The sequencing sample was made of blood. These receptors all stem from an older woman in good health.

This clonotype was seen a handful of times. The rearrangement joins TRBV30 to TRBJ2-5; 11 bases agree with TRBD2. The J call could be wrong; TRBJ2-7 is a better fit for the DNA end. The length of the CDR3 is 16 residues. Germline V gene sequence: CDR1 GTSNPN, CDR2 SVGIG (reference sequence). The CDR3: CAWRPLTSGIKYEQYF. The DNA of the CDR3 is TGTGCCTGGAGACCTCTGACTAGCGGGATCAAATACGAGCAGTACTTC.

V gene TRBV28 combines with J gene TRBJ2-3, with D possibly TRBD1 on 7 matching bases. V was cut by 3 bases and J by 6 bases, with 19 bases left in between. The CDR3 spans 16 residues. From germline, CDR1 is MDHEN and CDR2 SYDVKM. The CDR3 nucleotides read TGTGCCAGCAGTTTTACAGTTAGGAGGGGGCGGGATACGCAGTATTTT. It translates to CASSFTVRRGRDTQYF.

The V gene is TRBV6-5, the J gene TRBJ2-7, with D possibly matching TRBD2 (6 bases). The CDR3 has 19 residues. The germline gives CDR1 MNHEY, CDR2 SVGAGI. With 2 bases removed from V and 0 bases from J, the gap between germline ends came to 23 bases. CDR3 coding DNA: TGTGCCAGCAGTTACATCCCCTCACCCAGACGGAGGGGCTCCTACGAGCAGTACTTC. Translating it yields CASSYIPSPRRRGSYEQYF.

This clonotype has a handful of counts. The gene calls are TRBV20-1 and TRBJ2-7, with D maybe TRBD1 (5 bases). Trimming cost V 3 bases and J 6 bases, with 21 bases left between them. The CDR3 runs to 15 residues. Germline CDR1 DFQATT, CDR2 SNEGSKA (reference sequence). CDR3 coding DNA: TGCAGTGCTAGGGTTGAGTCAGCCCCAAGGGGCGAGCAGTACTTC. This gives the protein CSARVESAPRGEQYF.

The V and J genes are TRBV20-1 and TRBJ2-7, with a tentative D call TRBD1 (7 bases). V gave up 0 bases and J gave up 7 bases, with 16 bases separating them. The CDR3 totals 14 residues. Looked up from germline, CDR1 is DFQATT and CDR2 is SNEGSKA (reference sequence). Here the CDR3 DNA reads TGCAGTGCTAGAGACGGCAGGGGGGACTTGGAGCAGTACTTC. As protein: CSARDGRGDLEQYF.

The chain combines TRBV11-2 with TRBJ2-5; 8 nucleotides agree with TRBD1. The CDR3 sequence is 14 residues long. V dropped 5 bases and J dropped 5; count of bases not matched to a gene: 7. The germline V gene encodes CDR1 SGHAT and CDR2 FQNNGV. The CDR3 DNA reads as TGTGCCAGCAGCCTGACAGGGGCGGCGGAGACCCAGTACTTC. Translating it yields CASSLTGAAETQYF.

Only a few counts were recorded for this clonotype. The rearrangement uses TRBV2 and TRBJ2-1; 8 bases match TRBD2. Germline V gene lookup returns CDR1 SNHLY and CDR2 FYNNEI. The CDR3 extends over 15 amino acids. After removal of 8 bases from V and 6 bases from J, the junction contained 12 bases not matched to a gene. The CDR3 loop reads CASFTLPTSGNEQFF. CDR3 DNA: TGTGCCAGCTTCACCCTGCCAACTAGCGGCAATGAGCAGTTCTTC.

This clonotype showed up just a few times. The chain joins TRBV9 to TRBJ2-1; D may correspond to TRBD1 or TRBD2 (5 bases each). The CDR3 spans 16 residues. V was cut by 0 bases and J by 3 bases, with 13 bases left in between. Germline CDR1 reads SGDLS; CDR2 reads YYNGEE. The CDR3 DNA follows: TGTGCCAGCAGCGTAGCTATTGGGACGTACTACAATGAGCAGTTCTTC. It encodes CASSVAIGTYYNEQFF.

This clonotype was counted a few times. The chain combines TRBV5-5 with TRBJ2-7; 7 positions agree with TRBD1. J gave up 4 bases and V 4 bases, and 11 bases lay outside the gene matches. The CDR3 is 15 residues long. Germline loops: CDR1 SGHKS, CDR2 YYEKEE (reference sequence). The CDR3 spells CASSLTGFISYEQYF. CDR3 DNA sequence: TGTGCCAGCAGCCTGACAGGGTTTATCTCTTACGAGCAGTACTTC.

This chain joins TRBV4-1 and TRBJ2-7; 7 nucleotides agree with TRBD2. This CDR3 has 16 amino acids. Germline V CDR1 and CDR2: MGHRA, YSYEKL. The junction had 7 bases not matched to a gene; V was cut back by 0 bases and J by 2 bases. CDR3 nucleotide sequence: TGCGCCAGCAGCCAAGATAGGCTAGCGGAACCCTACGAGCAGTACTTC. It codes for CASSQDRLAEPYEQYF.

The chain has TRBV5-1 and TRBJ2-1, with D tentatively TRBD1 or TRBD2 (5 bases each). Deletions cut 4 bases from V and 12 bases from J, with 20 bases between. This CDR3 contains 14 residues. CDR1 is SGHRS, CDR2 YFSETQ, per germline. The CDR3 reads CASSPRQTRDGQFF. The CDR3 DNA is TGCGCCAGCAGCCCTCGACAGACTCGGGATGGGCAGTTCTTC.

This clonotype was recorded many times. CDR3 sequence (DNA): TGTGCCAGCAGCACCCGCGAGGCGGCAGGGAGCCCACCCACAGATACGCAGTATTTT. The encoded protein is CASSTREAAGSPPTDTQYF. The chain has TRBV7-8 and TRBJ2-3; the D call may be TRBD1 or TRBD2 (5 bases each). CDR1 is SGHVS, CDR2 FQNEAQ, per germline. The CDR3 is 19 amino acids. Between the trimmed V and J ends, which lost 5 bases and 2 bases, there was a span of 26 bases.

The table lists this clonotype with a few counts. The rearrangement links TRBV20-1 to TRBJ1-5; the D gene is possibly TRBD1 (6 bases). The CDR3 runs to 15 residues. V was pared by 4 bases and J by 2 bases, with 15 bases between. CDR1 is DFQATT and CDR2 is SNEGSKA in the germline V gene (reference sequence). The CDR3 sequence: CSANGQFMGNQPQHF. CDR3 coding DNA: TGCAGTGCTAACGGACAGTTTATGGGCAATCAGCCCCAGCATTTT.

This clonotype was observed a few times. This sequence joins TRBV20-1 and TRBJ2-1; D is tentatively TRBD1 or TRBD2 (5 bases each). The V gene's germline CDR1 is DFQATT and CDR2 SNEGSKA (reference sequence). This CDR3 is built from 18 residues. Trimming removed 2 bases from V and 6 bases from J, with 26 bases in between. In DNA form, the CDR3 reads TGCAGTGCTAGAAATAGCAGGGCCAGGACTCGCAACAGCAATGAGCAGTTCTTC. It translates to CSARNSRARTRNSNEQFF.

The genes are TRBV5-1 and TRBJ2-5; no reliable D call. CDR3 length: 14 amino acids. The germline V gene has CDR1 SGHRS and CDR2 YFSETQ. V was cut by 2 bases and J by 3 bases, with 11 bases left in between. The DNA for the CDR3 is TGCGCCAGCAGCTTACACCCCGCCGAAGAGACCCAGTACTTC. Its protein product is CASSLHPAEETQYF.

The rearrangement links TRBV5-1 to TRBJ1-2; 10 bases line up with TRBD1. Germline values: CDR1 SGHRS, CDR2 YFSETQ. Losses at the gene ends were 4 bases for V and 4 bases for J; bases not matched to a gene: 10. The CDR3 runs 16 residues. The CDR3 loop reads CASSAGTGDFIYGYTF. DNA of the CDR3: TGCGCCAGCAGCGCCGGGACAGGGGACTTTATCTATGGCTACACCTTC.

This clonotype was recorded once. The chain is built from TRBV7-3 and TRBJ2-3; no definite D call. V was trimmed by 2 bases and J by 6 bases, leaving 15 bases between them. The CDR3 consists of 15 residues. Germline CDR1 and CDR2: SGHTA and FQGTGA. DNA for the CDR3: TGTGCCAGCAGCTTAGTTCCCCTTGGCCGGGATACGCAGTATTTT. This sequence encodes CASSLVPLGRDTQYF.

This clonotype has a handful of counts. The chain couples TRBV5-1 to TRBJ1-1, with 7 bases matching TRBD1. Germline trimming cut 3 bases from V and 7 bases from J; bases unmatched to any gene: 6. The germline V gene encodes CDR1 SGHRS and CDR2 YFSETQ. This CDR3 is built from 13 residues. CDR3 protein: CASSSPWDSEAFF. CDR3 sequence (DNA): TGCGCCAGCAGCTCGCCATGGGACAGTGAAGCTTTCTTT.

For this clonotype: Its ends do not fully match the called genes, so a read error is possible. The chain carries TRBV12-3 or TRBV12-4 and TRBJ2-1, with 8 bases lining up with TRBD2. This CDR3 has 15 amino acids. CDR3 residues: CASRTLAESYNKQFF. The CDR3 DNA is TGTGCCAGCAGGACACTAGCGGAGTCCTACAATAAGCAGTTCTTC.

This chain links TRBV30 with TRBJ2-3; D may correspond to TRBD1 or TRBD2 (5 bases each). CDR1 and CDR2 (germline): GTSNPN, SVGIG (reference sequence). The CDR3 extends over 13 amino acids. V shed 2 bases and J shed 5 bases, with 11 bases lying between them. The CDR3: CAWSPMGRDTQYF. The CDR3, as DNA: TGTGCCTGGAGTCCAATGGGACGAGATACGCAGTATTTT.

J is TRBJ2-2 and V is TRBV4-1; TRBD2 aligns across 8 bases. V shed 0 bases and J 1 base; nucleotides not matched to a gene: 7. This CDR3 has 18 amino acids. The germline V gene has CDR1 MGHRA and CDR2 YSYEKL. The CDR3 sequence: CASSQDWASGWNTGELFF. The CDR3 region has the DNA TGCGCCAGCAGCCAAGATTGGGCTAGCGGGTGGAACACCGGGGAGCTGTTTTTT.

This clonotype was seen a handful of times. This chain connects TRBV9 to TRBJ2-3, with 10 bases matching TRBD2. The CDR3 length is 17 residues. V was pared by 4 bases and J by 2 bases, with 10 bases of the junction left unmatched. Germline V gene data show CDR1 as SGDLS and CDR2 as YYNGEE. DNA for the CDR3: TGTGCCAGCAGCCCCAGGACTAGCGGAGGTGTCACAGATACGCAGTATTTT. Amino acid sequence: CASSPRTSGGVTDTQYF.

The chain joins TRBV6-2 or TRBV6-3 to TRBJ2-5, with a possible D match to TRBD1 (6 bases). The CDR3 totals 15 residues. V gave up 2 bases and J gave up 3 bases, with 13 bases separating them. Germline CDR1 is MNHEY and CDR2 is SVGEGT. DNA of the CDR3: TGTGCCAGCAGTTACATCGGGGCAGGGGAAGAGACCCAGTACTTC. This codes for CASSYIGAGEETQYF.

For the CDR3, the DNA is TGTGCCAGCAGTTTACCCCCGGGGAGCGGGAATGAACGCAATGAGCAGTTCTTC. Translating it yields CASSLPPGSGNERNEQFF. The genes are TRBV6-2 or TRBV6-3 and TRBJ2-1; 7 bases fit TRBD2. CDR3 length: 18 amino acids. J was trimmed by 6 bases and V by 4 bases; bases with no gene match: 18. Germline V gives CDR1 MNHEY, CDR2 SVGEGT.

This CDR3 is CSVGSGRAGIQYF. In DNA, the CDR3 is TGCAGCGTTGGAAGCGGGAGGGCGGGCATTCAGTACTTC. The chain joins TRBV29-1 to TRBJ2-7; 10 nucleotides align to TRBD2. The J call may be wrong; the DNA end is better matched by TRBJ2-4. This CDR3 contains 13 residues. Germline CDR1 is SQVTM and CDR2 is ANQGSEA.

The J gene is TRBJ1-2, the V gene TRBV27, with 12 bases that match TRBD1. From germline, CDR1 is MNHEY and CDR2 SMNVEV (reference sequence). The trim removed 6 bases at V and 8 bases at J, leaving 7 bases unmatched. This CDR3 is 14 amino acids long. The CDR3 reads CASRSGTGGRGYTF. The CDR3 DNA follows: TGTGCCAGCAGATCCGGGACAGGGGGCCGGGGCTACACCTTC.

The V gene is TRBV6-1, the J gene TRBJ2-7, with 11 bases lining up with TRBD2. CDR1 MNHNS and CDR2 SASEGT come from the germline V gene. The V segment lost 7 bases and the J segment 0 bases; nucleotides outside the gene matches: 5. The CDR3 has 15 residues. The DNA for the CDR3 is TGTGCCAGCATTCGACTAGCGGGGACCTCCTACGAGCAGTACTTC. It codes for CASIRLAGTSYEQYF.